This entry describes one T cell receptor (beta chain). This record belongs to a study of blood T cell repertoires in COVID-19. Study context: COVID-19 samples collected from the United States, Italy and Spain covered acute and convalescent phases. T cells, B-cell-depleted T cells, or PBMCs provided the cDNA or gDNA that served as material.

In the source study's methods: Using reference gene primer amplification, nucleated cell counts were estimated. Produced via immunoSEQ multiplex PCR; TCRdb's table is partial and in-frame only. V and J calls plus clone size are reproduced from that table; the DNA served to infer D and trimming. Counted here are around 200,000 clones, roughly 90% occurring once; the ten biggest clones make up 1.5% to 2%. V shed 1 base and J 2 bases; nucleotides not matched to a gene: 4. This CDR3 is 17 amino acids long. The V gene's germline CDR1 is SGHTA and CDR2 FQGTGA. The sequence was collected from a man aged 18 to 29 with active or convalescent COVID-19. This chain uses TRBV7-3 with TRBJ2-2; 10 bases align to TRBD2. Sequencing was done on a sample of peripheral blood. The CDR3 here is CASSLNPSGGNTGELFF. The CDR3 DNA reads TGTGCCAGCAGCTTAAATCCTAGCGGGGGTAACACCGGGGAGCTGTTTTTT. Full variable domain (outside the CDR3, taken from reference TRBV7-3 and TRBJ2-2): GAGVSQTPSNKVTEKGKYVELRCDPISGHTALYWYRQSLGQGPEFLIYFQGTGAADDSGLPNDRFFAVRPEGSVSTLKIQRTERGDSAVYLCASSLNPSGGNTGELFFGEGSRLTVL.